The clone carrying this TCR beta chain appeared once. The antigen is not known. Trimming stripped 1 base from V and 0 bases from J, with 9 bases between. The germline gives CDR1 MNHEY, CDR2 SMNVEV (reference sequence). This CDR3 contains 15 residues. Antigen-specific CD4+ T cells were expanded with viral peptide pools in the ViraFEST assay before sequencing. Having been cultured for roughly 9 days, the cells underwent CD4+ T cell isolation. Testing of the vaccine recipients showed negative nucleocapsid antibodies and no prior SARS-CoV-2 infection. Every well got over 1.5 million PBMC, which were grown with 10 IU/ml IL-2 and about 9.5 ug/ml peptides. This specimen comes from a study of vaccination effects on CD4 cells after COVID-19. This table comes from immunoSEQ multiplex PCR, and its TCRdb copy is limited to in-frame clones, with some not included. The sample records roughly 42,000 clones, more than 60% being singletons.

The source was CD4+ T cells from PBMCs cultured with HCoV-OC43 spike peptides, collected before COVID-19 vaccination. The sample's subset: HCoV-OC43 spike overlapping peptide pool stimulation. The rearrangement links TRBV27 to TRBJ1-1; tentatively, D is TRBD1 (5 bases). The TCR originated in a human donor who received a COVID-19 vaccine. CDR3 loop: CASSLWPGVNTEAFF. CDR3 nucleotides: TGTGCCAGCAGTTTATGGCCGGGGGTGAACACTGAAGCTTTCTTT.